This is a list of T cell receptor beta chains from one sample in a study of blood T cell repertoires in COVID-19. TCRdb keeps only in-frame clones here, not all; method: immunoSEQ multiplex PCR. The profile shows more than 85,000 clones, roughly 80% of them singletons. Sequenced material: peripheral blood. Every receptor here comes from a woman older than 75 with acute or convalescent COVID-19. Both conserved end residues are part of each CDR3. Fields, in order: clone size, J gene, V gene, D gene, CDR3 DNA, CDR3 protein. D genes are given only for firm matches. Size is omitted from some rows. Given values are once, few, many or a class for expanded clones.

>few|TRBJ2-5|TRBV7-2|TRBD2
TGTGCCAGCAGCTTAGGCGGGAGTAGCAGAGAGACCCAGTACTTC
CASSLGGSSRETQYF
>few|TRBJ2-5|TRBV5-8|NA
TGTGCCAGCAGCTGGGCGGAGACCCAGTACTTC
CASSWAETQYF
>NA|TRBJ2-7|TRBV2|TRBD2
TGTGCCAGCGGACTTAGCGGGCTCGAGCAGTACTTC
CASGLSGLEQYF
>once|TRBJ1-6|TRBV9|TRBD1
TGTGCCAGCAGCCCTTCACGTGGGGACAGGGGTTTTTTTAATTCACCCCTCCACTTT
CASSPSRGDRGFFNSPLHF
>once|TRBJ2-1|TRBV7-9|TRBD2
TGTGCCAGCAGCTTCCATGGGGGGAGGGCCAACAATGAGCAGTTCTTC
CASSFHGGRANNEQFF
>once|TRBJ2-1|TRBV3-1/TRBV3-2|TRBD2
TGTGCCAGCACCCACCGGCCCGGACTAGCGGTCAATGAGCAGTTCTTC
CASTHRPGLAVNEQFF
>NA|TRBJ1-2|TRBV7-9|TRBD1
TGTGCCAGCAGCTCCAGACAGGGTAGCAACTATGGCTACACCTTC
CASSSRQGSNYGYTF
>NA|TRBJ1-2|TRBV6-1|NA
TGTGCCAGCAGTGAACAGACAAGAGGCTACACCTTC
CASSEQTRGYTF
>NA|TRBJ2-3|TRBV5-1|TRBD2
TGCGCCAGCAGCTGGCTGACTAGCGGGAGCCACACAGATACGCAGTATTTT
CASSWLTSGSHTDTQYF
>NA|TRBJ2-4|TRBV5-1|TRBD1
TGCGCCAGCAGCCCTGGACAGGTACCGAGATTGGGAGCCAAAAACATTCAGTACTTC
CASSPGQVPRLGAKNIQYF
>NA|TRBJ1-5|TRBV3-1/TRBV3-2|NA
TGTGCCAGCAGCCAAGATGTCGATCAGCCCCAGCATTTT
CASSQDVDQPQHF
>NA|TRBJ1-3|TRBV6-5|NA
TGTGCCAGCATCCCAAATGAGGTTCTTGGAAACACCATATATTTT
CASIPNEVLGNTIYF
>NA|TRBJ2-7|TRBV7-2|NA
TGTGCCAGCAGCGTTGAAAGGAGGCCGGGCTACGAGCAGTACTTC
CASSVERRPGYEQYF
>NA|TRBJ1-3|TRBV19|NA
TGTGCCAGTAGTCCCTATACTGGAAACACCATATATTTT
CASSPYTGNTIYF
>NA|TRBJ2-1|TRBV7-9|TRBD2
TGTGCCAGCAGCTTAGGCTTCCGACTAGCGGGAGGGGATGAGCAGTTCTTC
CASSLGFRLAGGDEQFF
>NA|TRBJ2-3|TRBV6-4|NA
TGTGCCAGCAGTACTACCGACACAGATACGCAGTATTTT
CASSTTDTDTQYF
>NA|TRBJ2-7|TRBV6-5|TRBD1
TGTGCCAGCAGGGGCGGGACAGGGAGAAACTACGAGCAGTACTTC
CASRGGTGRNYEQYF
>NA|TRBJ2-2|TRBV18|NA
TGTGCCAGCTCAGGGGACATCACCGGGGAGCTGTTTTTT
CASSGDITGELFF
>NA|TRBJ2-1|TRBV7-8|TRBD2
TGTGCCAGCAGCCCGACGGGAGGAACCTACAATGAGCAGTTCTTC
CASSPTGGTYNEQFF
>few|TRBJ1-2|TRBV4-1|TRBD1
TGCGCCAGCAGCCCAGGGACAGGGGGGATCTATGGCTACACCTTC
CASSPGTGGIYGYTF
>NA|TRBJ2-3|TRBV20-1|TRBD2
TGCAGTGCTAGTAGCGGGAGGGTAGCAGATACGCAGTATTTT
CSASSGRVADTQYF
>NA|TRBJ1-1|TRBV28|NA
TGTGCCACGAGGACAGATACGCAAGCTTTCTTT
CATRTDTQAFF
>NA|TRBJ1-1|TRBV24-1|NA
TGTGCCACCAATTGGGCCTCGAACACTGAAGCTTTCTTT
CATNWASNTEAFF
>NA|TRBJ2-1|TRBV7-9|NA
TGTGCCAGCAGCTGGACCAGGGACACCCAGGGTGAGCAGTTCTTC
CASSWTRDTQGEQFF
>NA|TRBJ2-3|TRBV5-1|NA
TGCGCCAGCAGACCTCGCCCGGGTCCTCGCACAGATACGCAGTATTTT
CASRPRPGPRTDTQYF
>NA|TRBJ1-4|TRBV7-6|TRBD1
TGTGCCAGCAGCTTAGGCCGAGGACAGGCCAGAGGACTGTTTTTT
CASSLGRGQARGLFF
>NA|TRBJ2-6|TRBV30|TRBD2
TGTGCCTGGAGCCCGGGGGGTAGCGGGATATCTGGGGCCAACGTCCTGACTTTC
CAWSPGGSGISGANVLTF
>NA|TRBJ2-1|TRBV3-1/TRBV3-2|NA
TGTGCCAGCAGCCAAGTGGGCGATGAGCAGTTCTTC
CASSQVGDEQFF
>once|TRBJ2-2|TRBV19|NA
TGTGCCAGTAGTATCTCCAGGGTTTTAGGGGAGCTGTTTTTT
CASSISRVLGELFF
>NA|TRBJ2-2|TRBV5-4|TRBD1
TGTGCCAGCAGCTTACAGGGGCCCGGGGAGCTGTTTTTT
CASSLQGPGELFF
>NA|TRBJ2-1|TRBV27|NA
TGTGCCAGCAGCTTCACAGGTCTGTCCTACAATGAGCAGTTCTTC
CASSFTGLSYNEQFF
>once|TRBJ1-4|TRBV2|TRBD1
TGTGCCAGCAGCCCGGGACAGGGACGAAAAAAACTGTTTTTT
CASSPGQGRKKLFF
>once|TRBJ2-1|TRBV3-1/TRBV3-2|NA
TGTGCCAGCAGCACAACCCCCTACAATGAGCAGTTCTTC
CASSTTPYNEQFF
>NA|TRBJ2-1|TRBV12-3/TRBV12-4|TRBD2
TGTGCCAGCAGCCCGAGCGGGGACAATGAGCAGTTCTTC
CASSPSGDNEQFF
>NA|TRBJ2-1|TRBV7-9|TRBD2
TGTGCCAGCAGCACCCGACTAGCGGGACTACTGGGCAATGAGCAGTTCTTC
CASSTRLAGLLGNEQFF
>NA|TRBJ1-1|TRBV7-9|TRBD1
TGTGCCAGCAGCCCCGGGACAGGGGAGGCTGAAGCTTTCTTT
CASSPGTGEAEAFF
>NA|TRBJ2-2|TRBV5-6|TRBD1
TGTGCCACCAAGGGACAGGGGAGCACCGGGGAGCTGTTTTTT
CATKGQGSTGELFF
>NA|TRBJ1-6|TRBV27|TRBD1
TGTGCCAGCAGTTTAGGGCCAGGGGGGAATTCACCCCTCCACTTT
CASSLGPGGNSPLHF
>NA|TRBJ2-1|TRBV7-2|NA
TGTGCCAGCTCTATTAAAAGCGGATCCTCCTACAATGAGCAGTTCTTC
CASSIKSGSSYNEQFF
>NA|TRBJ1-2|TRBV1|NA
TGCACCAGCAGCCAATATGACAGGTACGGCTACACCTTC
CTSSQYDRYGYTF
>NA|TRBJ2-1|TRBV27|TRBD2
TGTGCCAGCAGTCCTCAGACTACTAGCGGGAGCTACAATGAGCAGTTCTTC
CASSPQTTSGSYNEQFF
>NA|TRBJ2-1|TRBV28|NA
TGTGCCAGCAGTTTGCGAAGTGGTGAGCAGTTCTTC
CASSLRSGEQFF
>NA|TRBJ1-1|TRBV5-1|NA
TGCGCCAGCAGCTTGGCCAGGGTAATCACTGAAGCTTTCTTT
CASSLARVITEAFF
>NA|TRBJ1-5|TRBV6-5|NA
TGTGCCAGCAGAGGGGTCAGGGGAGGGAATCAGCCCCAGCATTTT
CASRGVRGGNQPQHF
>NA|TRBJ1-2|TRBV30|NA
TGTGCCTGGAGTGTATCGACTTTGGGTGGCTACACCTTC
CAWSVSTLGGYTF
>few|TRBJ1-5|TRBV7-2|NA
TGTGCCAGCAGCGAGTATGGGGCAGGCAATCAGCCCCAGCATTTT
CASSEYGAGNQPQHF
>once|TRBJ2-2|TRBV19|TRBD1
TGTGCCTGCAGACAGGGTGGCGGGGAGCTGTTTTTT
CACRQGGGELFF
>once|TRBJ1-1|TRBV7-2|NA
TGTGCCAGCGGGGAGGGACACGCAAACACTGAAGCTTTCTTT
CASGEGHANTEAFF
>NA|TRBJ2-7|TRBV12-3/TRBV12-4|NA
TGTGCCAGCAGACAGGATACCTACGAGCAGTACTTC
CASRQDTYEQYF
>NA|TRBJ2-1|TRBV6-6|TRBD2
TGTGCCAGCAAATTACGGGAGGGCCTTAATGAGCAGTTCTTC
CASKLREGLNEQFF
>few|TRBJ1-5|TRBV7-8|TRBD1
TGTGCCAGCAGCTTAGTGGGGACAGTCAATCAGCCCCAGCATTTT
CASSLVGTVNQPQHF
>NA|TRBJ2-5|TRBV5-1|NA
TGCGCCAGCAGCTTGTCCGCCAGACAGACAGAAGAGACCCAGTACTTC
CASSLSARQTEETQYF
>NA|TRBJ1-3|TRBV18|NA
TGTGCCAGCTCACCTGGGAAAGGGACAGGAAACACCATATATTTT
CASSPGKGTGNTIYF